What follows describes a single TCR beta chain. This record comes from a study of blood T cell repertoires in COVID-19. Across the study: Nucleic acid was either cDNA or gDNA, and it came from T cells, B-cell-depleted T cells, or PBMCs.

Method: immunoSEQ multiplex PCR; TCRdb's copy keeps in-frame clones and lacks some. Of roughly 140,000 clones detected, approximately 85% appear once; the ten largest clones hold about 8%. With V trimmed by 4 bases and J by 7 bases, 4 bases remained unmatched. This CDR3 is 13 amino acids long. Germline V lookup: CDR1 SGHRS, CDR2 YFSETQ. J is TRBJ2-1 and V is TRBV5-1; TRBD1 matches at 8 bases. Sample: peripheral blood. The origin of this receptor is a woman aged 55-69 years with COVID-19, enrolled during active disease. The CDR3 nucleotides read TGCGCCAGCAGCCGGACAGGGTTGAATGAGCAGTTCTTC. Translating it yields CASSRTGLNEQFF. Using reference TRBV5-1 and TRBJ2-1 for the parts outside the CDR3, the full variable domain is KAGVTQTPRYLIKTRGQQVTLSCSPISGHRSVSWYQQTPGQGLQFLFEYFSETQRNKGNFPGRFSGRQFSNSRSEMNVSTLELGDSALYLCASSRTGLNEQFFGPGTRLTVL.